The 23 T cell receptor beta chains given below trace back to one sample, sequenced in a study of cytomegalovirus exposure and HLA in healthy donors. The PCR used 60 Vbeta and 13 Jbeta primers. Profiled with immunoSEQ multiplex PCR; TCRdb holds only in-frame clones, not every one. The table shows about 90,000 clones, with 60% to 85% occurring only once. The sequenced sample consisted of PBMCs. The receptors derive from a woman between 35 and 50 years old in good health and CMV-seropositive.

This chain uses TRBV2 with TRBJ2-5, with TRBD2 identical over 8 bases. The CDR3 has 13 amino acids. Germline loops: CDR1 SNHLY, CDR2 FYNNEI. CDR3 protein: CASLAGGMETQYF. CDR3 DNA: TGTGCAAGCCTAGCGGGTGGTATGGAGACCCAGTACTTC. Using reference TRBV2 and TRBJ2-5 for the parts outside the CDR3, the full variable domain is EPEVTQTPSHQVTQMGQEVILRCVPISNHLYFYWYRQILGQKVEFLVSFYNNEISEKSEIFDDQFSVERPDGSNFTLKIRSTKLEDSAMYFCASLAGGMETQYFGPGTRLLVL.

This clone was recorded a few times. The chain uses TRBV12-5 and TRBJ1-2; D is undetermined. The germline V gene encodes CDR1 LGHNT and CDR2 FRNRAP. The CDR3 runs to 13 residues. Trimming shortened V by 3 bases and J by 0 bases, and 5 bases separated the two germline ends. The CDR3, as DNA: TGTGCTAGTGGTTTCAATGCTAACTATGGCTACACCTTC. Its protein is CASGFNANYGYTF.

The chain links TRBV7-2 to TRBJ1-2; D is undetermined. Between the trimmed V and J ends, which lost 6 bases and 6 bases, there was a span of 14 bases. This CDR3 is built from 13 residues. Germline loops: CDR1 SGHTA, CDR2 FQGNSA. The DNA for the CDR3 is TGTGCCAGCAGGGAACACCCGGAGGATGGCTACACCTTC. Translation: CASREHPEDGYTF.

The chain carries TRBV25-1 and TRBJ1-1; 7 bases agree with TRBD1. The germline V gene encodes CDR1 MGHDK and CDR2 SYGVNS. V lost 8 bases to trimming and J lost 0 bases; unmatched junction nucleotides: 3. There are 13 residues in the CDR3. Here the CDR3 DNA reads TGTGCCAGCGGGGACAGATTGAACACTGAAGCTTTCTTT. Translating gives CASGDRLNTEAFF.

The chain carries TRBV7-2 and TRBJ1-1; D might be TRBD1 (6 bases). Germline loops: CDR1 SGHTA, CDR2 FQGNSA. V lost 3 bases and J lost 2, with 10 bases in between. The CDR3 extends over 14 amino acids. As DNA, the CDR3 is TGTGCCAGCAGCTTCTCCAGGGGAAACACTGAAGCTTTCTTT. It translates to CASSFSRGNTEAFF.

This clone was recorded a few times. This chain connects TRBV30 to TRBJ1-6; TRBD1 matches 7 bases. This CDR3 region has 15 residues. The germline V gene encodes CDR1 GTSNPN and CDR2 SVGIG (reference sequence). V shed 0 bases and J 10 bases; nucleotides not matched to a gene: 9. CDR3 amino acids: CAWSVHTGDGSPLHF. CDR3 nucleotides: TGTGCCTGGAGTGTACATACAGGGGATGGCTCACCCCTCCACTTT. Together with reference TRBV30 and TRBJ1-6, the CDR3 gives the full variable domain: SQTIHQWPATLVQPVGSPLSLECTVEGTSNPNLYWYRQAAGRGLQLLFYSVGIGQISSEVPQNLSASRPQDRQFILSSKKLLLSDSGFYLCAWSVHTGDGSPLHFGNGTRLTVT.

The J gene is TRBJ2-1, the V gene TRBV4-2; 10 bases map to TRBD2. This CDR3 contains 18 residues. Germline lookup yields CDR1 LGHNA and CDR2 YNFKEQ. V trimming: 4 bases; J trimming: 0 bases; junction bases outside the gene matches: 9. As DNA, the CDR3 is TGTGCCAGCAGCCGTACTCTAGCGGGAGACTCCTCCTACAATGAGCAGTTCTTC. It encodes CASSRTLAGDSSYNEQFF.

The chain is built from TRBV29-1 and TRBJ2-3; 9 nucleotides agree with TRBD1. The junction had 10 bases not matched to a gene; V was cut back by 4 bases and J by 5 bases. This CDR3 has 15 amino acids. CDR1 and CDR2 (germline): SQVTM, ANQGSEA. DNA for the CDR3: TGCAGCGTTGGGGGGACAGGGATGGGCAGAGATACGCAGTATTTT. It encodes CSVGGTGMGRDTQYF.

This rearrangement joins TRBV9 to TRBJ2-7; D gene ambiguous. CDR1 and CDR2 from the germline V gene are SGDLS and YYNGEE. The V and J ends lost 0 bases and 6 bases respectively, with 13 bases between them. The CDR3 is 14 amino acids. The CDR3 loop reads CASSVGNGAVEQYF. CDR3 nucleotide sequence: TGTGCCAGCAGCGTAGGTAACGGAGCTGTCGAGCAGTACTTC.

This chain connects TRBV5-6 to TRBJ1-2; 7 nucleotides line up with TRBD1. Germline V gene lookup returns CDR1 SGHDT and CDR2 YYEEEE. The CDR3 is made up of 14 amino acids. J was trimmed by 2 bases and V by 3 bases; bases with no gene match: 4. In nucleotides, the CDR3 is TGTGCCAGCAGCTCAATGACAGGGAACTATGGCTACACCTTC. This translates into CASSSMTGNYGYTF.

The rearrangement links TRBV10-3 to TRBJ1-5; 12 positions match TRBD1. With V trimmed by 0 bases and J by 2 bases, 8 bases remained unmatched. The CDR3 has 19 amino acids. Germline assignment: CDR1 ENHRY and CDR2 SYGVKD. The CDR3 DNA follows: TGTGCCATCAGTGAGTCTCCGGGACAGGGGGCGGAAGGCAATCAGCCCCAGCATTTT. It codes for CAISESPGQGAEGNQPQHF.

This clone was observed a handful of times. The chain has TRBV18 and TRBJ2-7; 7 positions agree with TRBD2. Germline-derived CDR1 and CDR2 are KGHSH and LQKENI. Trimming cost V 2 bases and J 3 bases; bases outside gene matches: 7. The CDR3 extends over 15 amino acids. Here the CDR3 reads CASSPTAGVHYEQYF. The CDR3 coding sequence is TGTGCCAGCTCACCAACGGCGGGAGTCCACTACGAGCAGTACTTC.

This clone was found once. The chain links TRBV4-3 to TRBJ2-7; 11 bases line up with TRBD1. Germline lookup yields CDR1 LGHNA and CDR2 YSLEER. Trimming removed 1 base from V and 2 bases from J; junction bases left unmatched: 1. The CDR3 is 15 residues long. The CDR3 spells CASSQGTGGAYEQYF. CDR3 in DNA: TGCGCCAGCAGCCAAGGGACAGGGGGCGCCTACGAGCAGTACTTC.

This chain joins TRBV27 and TRBJ2-1; D is possibly TRBD2 (5 bases). The V gene's germline CDR1 is MNHEY and CDR2 SMNVEV (reference sequence). The CDR3 extends over 17 amino acids. Trimming pared 0 bases from V and 3 bases from J, leaving 15 bases between. The CDR3 sequence: CASSLSAGDGVYNEQFF. CDR3 nucleotide sequence: TGTGCCAGCAGTTTATCGGCCGGGGATGGGGTCTACAATGAGCAGTTCTTC.

This clone has a handful of counts. This chain connects TRBV28 to TRBJ1-5; 7 nucleotides align to TRBD1. With 3 bases clipped from V and 1 base from J, the junction kept 6 bases outside the gene matches. The CDR3 covers 16 residues. CDR1 and CDR2 (germline): MDHEN, SYDVKM. The CDR3 region is CASSFLGTASNQPQHF. CDR3 DNA: TGTGCCAGCAGTTTTCTAGGGACAGCGAGCAATCAGCCCCAGCATTTT. The full variable domain, completed using reference TRBV28 and TRBJ1-5, is DVKVTQSSRYLVKRTGEKVFLECVQDMDHENMFWYRQDPGLGLRLIYFSYDVKMKEKGDIPEGYSVSREKKERFSLILESASTNQTSMYLCASSFLGTASNQPQHFGDGTRLSIL.

The V and J genes are TRBV10-3 and TRBJ2-5; D is undetermined. The closer fit of TRBJ2-7 to the DNA end suggests the J call may be wrong. Germline V gene data show CDR1 as ENHRY and CDR2 as SYGVKD. The CDR3 consists of 14 residues. As DNA, the CDR3 is TGTGCCATCAGTGAGTCCCTTGGGTGGGGCGAGCAGTACTTC. This translates into CAISESLGWGEQYF.

Turning to this clone: A read error may account for a junction end that differs from germline. The chain recombines TRBV5-1 with TRBJ2-5; 7 bases fit TRBD1. The germline V gene has CDR1 SGHRS and CDR2 YFSETQ. This CDR3 comprises 19 residues. CDR3: CASSLQPTGPGTIREAQYF. CDR3 nucleotide sequence: TGCGCCAGCAGCCTTCAGCCGACAGGGCCCGGTACCATAAGAGAGGCCCAGTACTTC.

The chain combines TRBV29-1 with TRBJ2-5, with D tentatively TRBD2 (6 bases). The CDR3 is 12 amino acids. Germline V CDR1 and CDR2: SQVTM, ANQGSEA. Trimming took off 4 bases at V and 7 bases at J, with 13 bases between the two ends. The CDR3 DNA reads as TGCAGCGTTGCGGGCGGGGAGATGACCCAGTACTTC. Translation gives CSVAGGEMTQYF.

In this sample, this clone turned up once. The rearrangement links TRBV30 to TRBJ1-2, with TRBD1 identical over 8 bases. The CDR3 runs to 14 residues. V lost 6 bases, J lost 6 bases, and 12 bases stayed unmatched. The germline gives CDR1 GTSNPN, CDR2 SVGIG (reference sequence). CDR3: CACTTDRGSDGYTF. CDR3 bases: TGTGCCTGTACTACTGACAGGGGATCTGATGGCTACACCTTC.

This clone was observed once. V and J are TRBV7-9 and TRBJ2-3; D remains ambiguous. This CDR3 region has 14 residues. Trimming pared 1 base from V and 2 bases from J, leaving 7 bases between. Germline V gene data show CDR1 as SEHNR and CDR2 as FQNEAQ (reference sequence). In DNA, the CDR3 is TGTGCCAGCAGCTTAGTGGCAAACACAGATACGCAGTATTTT. Protein sequence: CASSLVANTDTQYF.

The DNA for the CDR3 is TGTGCCAGCAGTGAAGCGGGACCCTACAATGAGCAGTTCTTC. It yields the protein CASSEAGPYNEQFF. V gene TRBV25-1 combines with J gene TRBJ2-1, with D perhaps matching TRBD2 (6 bases). Germline V gene lookup returns CDR1 MGHDK and CDR2 SYGVNS. The CDR3 is 14 residues long. V was cut by 2 bases and J by 2 bases, with 7 bases left in between.

V gene TRBV6-5 combines with J gene TRBJ2-3, with 14 bases that match TRBD2. CDR1 MNHEY and CDR2 SVGAGI come from the germline V gene. J gave up 5 bases and V 6 bases, and 4 bases lay outside the gene matches. The CDR3 extends over 15 amino acids. CDR3 loop: CASRTGLAGGDTQYF. CDR3 in DNA: TGTGCCAGCAGAACTGGACTAGCGGGAGGAGATACGCAGTATTTT.

The chain recombines TRBV18 with TRBJ2-7; TRBD2 agrees at 8 bases. CDR3 length equals 13 residues. Trimming removed 5 bases from V and 3 bases from J; junction bases left unmatched: 3. The germline CDR1 and CDR2 sequences are KGHSH and LQKENI. The CDR3 sequence is CASSKGLDYEQYF. The CDR3 bases are TGTGCCAGCTCAAAGGGACTAGACTACGAGCAGTACTTC.